Listed here are 4 T cell receptor beta chains from one sample, sequenced in a study of blood T cell repertoires in COVID-19. This table comes from immunoSEQ multiplex PCR, and its TCRdb copy is limited to in-frame clones, with some not included. The profile shows some 60,000 clones, around 92% of them singletons. The sequencing sample was made of peripheral blood. These receptors were collected from a man aged 55 to 70 with acute or convalescent COVID-19.

This sequence joins TRBV16 and TRBJ1-2; D might be TRBD1 (6 bases). This CDR3 region has 15 residues. Germline CDR1 and CDR2: KGHSY and FQNENV. The V and J ends lost 0 bases and 4 bases respectively, with 12 bases between them. The CDR3 region is CASSQSSTGFYGYTF. The CDR3 DNA reads as TGTGCCAGCAGCCAATCGTCGACAGGATTCTATGGCTACACCTTC.

V usage is TRBV27 and J usage is TRBJ2-7; tentative D call: TRBD1 (5 bases). Germline loops: CDR1 MNHEY, CDR2 SMNVEV (reference sequence). V lost 3 bases and J 4 bases, leaving 10 bases between the germline ends. The CDR3 consists of 13 residues. CDR3 nucleotides: TGTGCCAGCAGTTTGGGCAGGGTATACGAGCAGTACTTC. This translates into CASSLGRVYEQYF.

The chain joins TRBV5-6 to TRBJ2-7; 11 bases fit TRBD1. Germline V gene sequence: CDR1 SGHDT, CDR2 YYEEEE. The CDR3 runs 14 residues. V was pared by 5 bases and J by 3 bases, with 4 bases of the junction left unmatched. CDR3 bases: TGTGCCAGCAGGTCCGGGACAGGGGGCTACGAGCAGTACTTC. Residues: CASRSGTGGYEQYF.

This chain joins TRBV19 and TRBJ1-1; D is ambiguous. Trimming stripped 3 bases from V and 2 bases from J, with 13 bases between. This CDR3 comprises 15 residues. Looked up from germline, CDR1 is LNHDA and CDR2 is SQIVND (reference sequence). As DNA, the CDR3 is TGTGCCAGTAGTATTCGGAAGGCGGATAACACTGAAGCTTTCTTT. It encodes CASSIRKADNTEAFF.